Listed below are T cell receptor beta chains from one sample, sequenced in a study of T cells in Graves' hyperthyroidism and ophthalmopathy. TCRdb ran MiXCR on the multiplex PCR reads and lists one entry per CDR3 protein. Of around 620,000 distinct CDR3 sequences listed, under 20% are singletons. Sequenced sample: blood. These receptor sequences come from a young woman with Graves' hyperthyroidism. The CDR3 runs from the conserved cysteine through the conserved F or W. The D gene is left open where the match is weak. Clone size is not always given. Where it is, it says once, few, many or a class for expanded clones.

clone size: few; D gene: -; J gene: TRBJ2-5; V gene: TRBV19; CDR3 protein: CASRPGDMETGIETQYF; CDR3 DNA: TGTGCCAGTAGGCCAGGCGACATGGAAACAGGCATAGAGACCCAGTACTTC
clone size: many; D gene: TRBD2; J gene: TRBJ2-1; V gene: TRBV30; CDR3 protein: CAWILAGDNEQFF; CDR3 DNA: TGTGCCTGGATATTAGCGGGAGACAATGAGCAGTTCTTC
clone size: few; D gene: TRBD2; J gene: TRBJ2-1; V gene: TRBV20-1; CDR3 protein: CSARRTSGYNEQFF; CDR3 DNA: TGCAGTGCGAGACGGACTAGCGGCTACAATGAGCAGTTCTTC
clone size: many; D gene: -; J gene: TRBJ2-7; V gene: TRBV18; CDR3 protein: CASSTGGFYEQYF; CDR3 DNA: TGTGCCAGCTCAACCGGAGGGTTCTACGAGCAGTACTTC
clone size: many; D gene: -; J gene: TRBJ2-7; V gene: TRBV24-1; CDR3 protein: CATSDSTYEQYF; CDR3 DNA: TGTGCCACCAGTGACAGTACCTACGAGCAGTACTTC
clone size: -; D gene: TRBD2; J gene: TRBJ2-2; V gene: TRBV28; CDR3 protein: CASRGPGLAGETGELFF; CDR3 DNA: TGTGCCAGCAGGGGACCGGGACTAGCGGGAGAAACCGGGGAGCTGTTTTTT
clone size: -; D gene: -; J gene: TRBJ2-5; V gene: TRBV2; CDR3 protein: CASSQGRETQCF; CDR3 DNA: TGTGCCAGCAGCCAGGGGCGAGAGACCCAGTGCTTC
clone size: many; D gene: TRBD2; J gene: TRBJ2-3; V gene: TRBV28; CDR3 protein: CASRTSGALVVTDTQYF; CDR3 DNA: TGTGCCAGCAGGACTAGCGGGGCGTTAGTAGTCACAGATACGCAGTATTTT
clone size: -; D gene: -; J gene: TRBJ1-3; V gene: TRBV7-2; CDR3 protein: CASSLGSGKGNTIYF; CDR3 DNA: TGTGCCAGCAGCCTAGGGTCGGGGAAGGGGAACACCATATATTTT
clone size: -; D gene: TRBD1; J gene: TRBJ2-2; V gene: TRBV18; CDR3 protein: CASSPPGQANTGELFF; CDR3 DNA: TGTGCCAGCTCTCCCCCGGGACAGGCGAACACCGGGGAGCTGTTTTTT
clone size: -; D gene: -; J gene: TRBJ2-3; V gene: TRBV19; CDR3 protein: CATSGASTDTQYF; CDR3 DNA: TGTGCCACCTCAGGGGCCAGCACAGATACGCAGTATTTT
clone size: many; D gene: -; J gene: TRBJ2-7; V gene: TRBV11-2; CDR3 protein: CASSLNQGLNYEQYF; CDR3 DNA: TGTGCCAGCAGCTTAAACCAGGGGCTGAACTACGAGCAGTACTTC
clone size: -; D gene: -; J gene: TRBJ2-3; V gene: TRBV12-5; CDR3 protein: CASGLVDPRDEGTDTQYF; CDR3 DNA: TGTGCTAGTGGTTTGGTAGACCCCCGGGACGAAGGCACAGATACGCAGTATTTT
clone size: -; D gene: -; J gene: TRBJ2-7; V gene: TRBV7-2; CDR3 protein: CASSQVVGLGLEQYF; CDR3 DNA: TGTGCCAGCAGTCAGGTAGTCGGCCTCGGGCTCGAGCAGTACTTC
clone size: -; D gene: -; J gene: TRBJ2-5; V gene: TRBV9; CDR3 protein: CASSSGSGERETQYF; CDR3 DNA: TGTGCCAGCAGCTCGGGGTCGGGGGAAAGAGAGACCCAGTACTTC
clone size: many; D gene: -; J gene: TRBJ1-2; V gene: TRBV28; CDR3 protein: CASRQGSSYGYTF; CDR3 DNA: TGTGCCAGCAGACAAGGGTCGAGCTATGGCTACACCTTC
clone size: -; D gene: TRBD1; J gene: TRBJ2-5; V gene: TRBV6-1; CDR3 protein: CASTTGVWGETQYF; CDR3 DNA: TGTGCCAGCACCACAGGGGTTTGGGGAGAGACCCAGTACTTC
clone size: many; D gene: TRBD1; J gene: TRBJ2-7; V gene: TRBV2; CDR3 protein: CASSVGTGGGEQYF; CDR3 DNA: TGTGCCAGCAGTGTTGGGACAGGGGGGGGCGAGCAGTACTTC
clone size: many; D gene: TRBD1; J gene: TRBJ1-1; V gene: TRBV27; CDR3 protein: CASSPGTGKGNTEAFF; CDR3 DNA: TGTGCCAGCAGCCCCGGGACAGGCAAGGGGAACACTGAAGCTTTCTTT
clone size: -; D gene: TRBD2; J gene: TRBJ2-2; V gene: TRBV5-1; CDR3 protein: CASSFLAGERTGELFF; CDR3 DNA: TGCGCCAGCAGCTTTTTAGCGGGAGAAAGGACCGGGGAGCTGTTTTTT
clone size: many; D gene: TRBD2; J gene: TRBJ2-7; V gene: TRBV20-1; CDR3 protein: CSPPPLAGSYEQYF; CDR3 DNA: TGCAGTCCACCCCCACTAGCGGGATCCTACGAGCAGTACTTC
clone size: -; D gene: -; J gene: TRBJ1-5; V gene: TRBV20-1; CDR3 protein: CSAGQPNQPQHF; CDR3 DNA: TGCAGTGCTGGGCAGCCCAATCAGCCCCAGCATTTT
clone size: many; D gene: -; J gene: TRBJ2-2; V gene: TRBV12-3/TRBV12-4; CDR3 protein: CASSLENTGELFF; CDR3 DNA: TGTGCCAGCAGCTTAGAAAACACCGGGGAGCTGTTTTTT
clone size: -; D gene: -; J gene: TRBJ2-6; V gene: TRBV6-2/TRBV6-3; CDR3 protein: CASSPTPGGANVLTF; CDR3 DNA: TGTGCCAGCAGCCCCACCCCGGGGGGGGCCAACGTCCTGACTTTC
clone size: many; D gene: -; J gene: TRBJ1-5; V gene: TRBV2; CDR3 protein: CASSEGQLNLNQPQHF; CDR3 DNA: TGTGCCAGCAGTGAAGGGCAACTCAACCTTAATCAGCCCCAGCATTTT
clone size: -; D gene: -; J gene: TRBJ2-1; V gene: TRBV4-2; CDR3 protein: CASSHVDRSSSYNEQFF; CDR3 DNA: TGTGCCAGCAGCCACGTAGACAGGTCGAGCTCCTACAATGAGCAGTTCTTC
clone size: -; D gene: -; J gene: TRBJ2-5; V gene: TRBV3-1; CDR3 protein: CASSQSIPQETQYF; CDR3 DNA: TGTGCCAGCAGCCAATCAATCCCTCAAGAGACCCAGTACTTC
clone size: few; D gene: TRBD2; J gene: TRBJ2-1; V gene: TRBV5-1; CDR3 protein: CASSLSSGSLFHEQFF; CDR3 DNA: TGCGCCAGCAGCTTGTCTAGCGGGAGTCTGTTCCATGAGCAGTTCTTC
clone size: few; D gene: -; J gene: TRBJ2-7; V gene: TRBV27; CDR3 protein: CASKGGRSSYEQYF; CDR3 DNA: TGTGCCAGCAAAGGGGGGAGAAGCTCCTACGAGCAGTACTTC
clone size: few; D gene: TRBD1; J gene: TRBJ2-3; V gene: TRBV5-8; CDR3 protein: CASSGGQGRMDTQYF; CDR3 DNA: TGTGCCAGCAGCGGGGGACAGGGTCGGATGGATACGCAGTATTTT
clone size: -; D gene: -; J gene: TRBJ1-4; V gene: TRBV6-1; CDR3 protein: CASSPRPNPNEKLFF; CDR3 DNA: TGTGCCAGCAGCCCAAGACCGAATCCTAATGAAAAACTGTTTTTT
clone size: few; D gene: -; J gene: TRBJ2-1; V gene: TRBV28; CDR3 protein: CASSGSGEQFF; CDR3 DNA: TGTGCCAGCTCAGGGTCGGGTGAGCAGTTCTTC
clone size: many; D gene: -; J gene: TRBJ2-3; V gene: TRBV28; CDR3 protein: CASSSLVSTDTQYF; CDR3 DNA: TGTGCCAGCAGTTCCCTAGTTTCAACAGATACGCAGTATTTT
clone size: many; D gene: -; J gene: TRBJ1-5; V gene: TRBV20-1; CDR3 protein: CSASVGGGANSNQPQHF; CDR3 DNA: TGCAGTGCCAGTGTTGGAGGGGGGGCAAATAGCAATCAGCCCCAGCATTTT
clone size: many; D gene: -; J gene: TRBJ1-1; V gene: TRBV10-3; CDR3 protein: CAISQGMGTEAFF; CDR3 DNA: TGTGCCATCAGCCAGGGGATGGGCACTGAAGCTTTCTTT
clone size: many; D gene: -; J gene: TRBJ2-2; V gene: TRBV11-2; CDR3 protein: CASSSRDINTGELFF; CDR3 DNA: TGTGCCAGCAGCTCCCGGGACATCAACACCGGGGAGCTGTTTTTT
clone size: -; D gene: TRBD1; J gene: TRBJ1-5; V gene: TRBV20-1; CDR3 protein: CSATTGSQPQHF; CDR3 DNA: TGCAGTGCTACGACAGGGTCTCAGCCCCAGCATTTT
clone size: -; D gene: TRBD1; J gene: TRBJ2-1; V gene: TRBV6-1; CDR3 protein: CASSEPGQGFNEQFF; CDR3 DNA: TGTGCCAGCAGTGAGCCGGGACAGGGGTTCAATGAGCAGTTCTTC
clone size: many; D gene: TRBD2; J gene: TRBJ2-1; V gene: TRBV20-1; CDR3 protein: CSARATGTSGLNEQFF; CDR3 DNA: TGCAGTGCTAGGGCCACCGGGACTAGCGGACTCAATGAGCAGTTCTTC
clone size: -; D gene: -; J gene: TRBJ2-2; V gene: TRBV7-8; CDR3 protein: CASSAKPPPGAGELFF; CDR3 DNA: TGTGCCAGCAGCGCAAAACCCCCGCCAGGGGCCGGGGAGCTGTTTTTT
clone size: few; D gene: -; J gene: TRBJ2-7; V gene: TRBV27; CDR3 protein: CASNQGSEQYF; CDR3 DNA: TGTGCCAGCAATCAGGGCAGCGAGCAGTACTTC
clone size: many; D gene: -; J gene: TRBJ1-5; V gene: TRBV5-1; CDR3 protein: CASSLAGSYSNQPQHF; CDR3 DNA: TGCGCCAGCAGCTTGGCCGGGAGTTATAGCAATCAGCCCCAGCATTTT
clone size: many; D gene: TRBD2; J gene: TRBJ2-1; V gene: TRBV7-2; CDR3 protein: CASRPSLAGGYNEQFF; CDR3 DNA: TGTGCCAGCAGACCCTCACTAGCGGGCGGCTACAATGAGCAGTTCTTC
clone size: few; D gene: -; J gene: TRBJ2-2; V gene: TRBV24-1; CDR3 protein: CATSDLDTGELFF; CDR3 DNA: TGTGCCACCAGTGATTTGGACACCGGGGAGCTGTTTTTT
clone size: few; D gene: -; J gene: TRBJ2-2; V gene: TRBV29-1; CDR3 protein: CSAARGTANTGELFF; CDR3 DNA: TGCAGCGCGGCCCGGGGGACGGCGAACACCGGGGAGCTGTTTTTT
clone size: many; D gene: -; J gene: TRBJ2-3; V gene: TRBV20-1; CDR3 protein: CSARVLGGTHTDTQYF; CDR3 DNA: TGCAGTGCTAGAGTACTCGGCGGGACTCACACAGATACGCAGTATTTT
clone size: many; D gene: TRBD1; J gene: TRBJ1-2; V gene: TRBV28; CDR3 protein: CASSTQQGRNYGYTF; CDR3 DNA: TGTGCCAGCAGTACACAACAGGGGCGAAACTATGGCTACACCTTC
clone size: many; D gene: TRBD1; J gene: TRBJ2-2; V gene: TRBV28; CDR3 protein: CASRPKTGAGELFF; CDR3 DNA: TGTGCCAGCAGACCTAAGACAGGGGCCGGGGAGCTGTTTTTT